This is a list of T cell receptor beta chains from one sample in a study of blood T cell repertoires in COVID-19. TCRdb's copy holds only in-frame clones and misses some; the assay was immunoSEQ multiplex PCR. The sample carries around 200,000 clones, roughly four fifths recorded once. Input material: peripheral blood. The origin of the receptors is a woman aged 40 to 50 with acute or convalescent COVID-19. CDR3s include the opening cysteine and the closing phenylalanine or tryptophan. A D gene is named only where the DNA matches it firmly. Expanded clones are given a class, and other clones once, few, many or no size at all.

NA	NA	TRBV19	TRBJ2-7	CASRQGMGYEQYF	TGTGCCAGTAGACAGGGAATGGGCTACGAGCAGTACTTC
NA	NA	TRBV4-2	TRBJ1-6	CASSQDLWPGAETNSPLHF	TGTGCCAGCAGCCAAGATCTCTGGCCCGGCGCGGAAACAAATTCACCCCTCCACTTT
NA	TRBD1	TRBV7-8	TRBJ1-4	CASSFGQGNEKLFF	TGTGCCAGCAGCTTCGGACAGGGAAATGAAAAACTGTTTTTT
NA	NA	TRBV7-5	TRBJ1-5	CVRSKTGGLQPQHF	TGTGTCAGAAGCAAGACAGGGGGCTTACAGCCCCAGCATTTT
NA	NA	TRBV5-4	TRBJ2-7	CASSPGRGPYEQYF	TGTGCCAGCAGCCCTGGGAGAGGGCCCTACGAGCAGTACTTC
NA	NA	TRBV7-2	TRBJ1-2	CASSLVGQLNYGYTF	TGTGCCAGCAGCTTAGTTGGGCAGCTTAACTATGGCTACACCTTC
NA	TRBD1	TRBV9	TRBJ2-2	CASSDGQGRELFF	TGTGCCAGCAGCGATGGACAGGGTCGGGAGCTGTTTTTT
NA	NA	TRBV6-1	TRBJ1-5	CASSDPRQYQPQHF	TGTGCCAGCAGTGATCCCAGACAGTACCAGCCCCAGCATTTT
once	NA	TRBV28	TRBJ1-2	CASSFPALQGFGYTF	TGTGCCAGCAGTTTCCCCGCGCTACAGGGTTTTGGCTACACCTTC
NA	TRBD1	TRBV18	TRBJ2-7	CASSQSGQAYEQYF	TGTGCCAGCTCCCAATCGGGACAGGCCTACGAGCAGTACTTC
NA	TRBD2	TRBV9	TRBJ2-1	CASSLSGRSISYNEQFF	TGTGCCAGCAGCCTTAGCGGGAGGTCTATTTCCTACAATGAGCAGTTCTTC
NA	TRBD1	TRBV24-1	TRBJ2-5	CATSDSLGQGQETQYF	TGTGCCACCAGTGATTCCCTCGGACAGGGTCAAGAGACCCAGTACTTC
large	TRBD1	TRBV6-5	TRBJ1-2	CASSLQSGTGYYGYTF	TGTGCCAGCAGTTTACAATCCGGGACAGGCTATTATGGCTACACCTTC
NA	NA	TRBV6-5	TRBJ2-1	CASSYSGAGALDEQFF	TGTGCCAGCAGTTACTCGGGGGCGGGGGCCCTAGATGAGCAGTTCTTC
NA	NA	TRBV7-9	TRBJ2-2	CASSLTANTGELFF	TGTGCCAGCAGCTTAACAGCGAACACCGGGGAGCTGTTTTTT
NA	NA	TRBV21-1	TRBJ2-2	CASTITRGVTSGGLGTGELFF	TGTGCCAGCACCATCACACGGGGAGTGACTAGCGGGGGGCTGGGAACCGGGGAGCTGTTTTTT